The T cell receptor (beta chain) under discussion was sequenced for a study of blood T cell repertoires in COVID-19. Across the study: Spain, Italy and the United States supplied samples that represented acute and convalescent COVID-19. PBMCs, B-cell-depleted T cells, or T cells provided the cDNA or gDNA that made up the material.

Authors' analysis steps: Estimated nucleated cell counts came from reference gene primer amplification. Profiling relied on immunoSEQ multiplex PCR, and the TCRdb table lists in-frame clones only, not all of them. V and J calls and clone size are as listed in that table; D and trimming were resolved from the DNA. The sample yields 150,000 to 200,000 clones, 85% seen once. Germline loops: CDR1 MDHEN, CDR2 SYDVKM. The CDR3 consists of 15 residues. Trimming removed 3 bases from V and 7 bases from J, with 18 bases in between. The sequence came from a human donor with acute or convalescent COVID-19. The donor label of this sample is uncertain. What was sequenced was peripheral blood. The gene calls are TRBV28 and TRBJ1-2; weak D call: TRBD1 (5 bases). The CDR3 DNA reads TGTGCCAGCAGTTTCAAGGGCAGGGTAGAAAGTGGCTACACCTTC. It codes for CASSFKGRVESGYTF.